One T cell receptor (beta chain) is described in this entry. This entry is derived from a study of cytomegalovirus exposure and HLA in healthy donors. V gave up 0 bases and J gave up 0 bases, with 9 bases separating them. The CDR3 covers 15 residues. Germline lookup yields CDR1 SGHRS and CDR2 YFSETQ. Use of 60 Vbeta and 13 Jbeta primers characterized the PCR. Only in-frame clones appear in the TCRdb table, and some are missing; sequencing was by immunoSEQ multiplex PCR. The sample records 90,000 or so clones, roughly 82% being singletons. The sequence came from a man in his thirties or forties in good health and CMV-seropositive. The chain has TRBV5-1 and TRBJ1-1; D is unclear. Sequenced input: PBMCs. The CDR3 loop reads CASSLVEGMNTEAFF. The CDR3 nucleotides are TGCGCCAGCAGCTTGGTAGAGGGCATGAACACTGAAGCTTTCTTT.